These T cell receptor beta chains were read from a single sample in a study of regulatory T cells in long-lasting Graves disease. TCRdb reprocessed the multiplex PCR reads with MiXCR, giving one entry per CDR3 protein. The sample lists some 410,000 distinct CDR3 sequences, about 15% seen once, with around a tenth in the top ten. In addition, the sample was reused for a study of T cells in Graves' hyperthyroidism and ophthalmopathy.

This specimen was peripheral blood mononuclear cells (PBMCs), taken at new diagnosis, from a patient treated with antithyroid drugs. Receptors were obtained from a woman under 40 with Graves disease. Both conserved end residues are part of each CDR3. D genes are given only for firm matches. Clone sizes are given selectively: once, few, many, or a class where the clone is expanded.

V	D	J	size	DNA	CDR3
TRBV13	TRBD1	TRBJ1-2	few	TGTGCCAGCGGAACGGGACAGGGGCACTATGGCTACACCTTC	CASGTGQGHYGYTF
TRBV6-2/TRBV6-3	TRBD1	TRBJ1-1	NA	TGTGCCAGCAGTTACCTCACGGGACAGATGAACACTGAAGCTTTCTTT	CASSYLTGQMNTEAFF
TRBV29-1	TRBD1	TRBJ1-2	few	TGCAGCTGTTCTGACAGGGGGCGCCCGCTTAATGGCTACACCTTC	CSCSDRGRPLNGYTF
TRBV7-2	NA	TRBJ2-2	many	TGTGCCAGCAGCTTAAGACGGCTCGGGGAGCTGTTTTTT	CASSLRRLGELFF
TRBV3-1	NA	TRBJ2-2	many	TGTGCCAGCAGCCCTCGTGGGCTAGCCGTTGGTCACACCGGGGAGCTGTTTTTT	CASSPRGLAVGHTGELFF
TRBV7-9	TRBD1	TRBJ2-3	many	TGTGCCAGCAGCCCCCTCGGACGGGACAGGACAGATACGCAGTATTTT	CASSPLGRDRTDTQYF
TRBV6-1	NA	TRBJ2-1	few	TGTGCCACCCTCCGACAGGTGGAATACACCGAGCAGTTCTTC	CATLRQVEYTEQFF
TRBV11-2	TRBD1	TRBJ2-1	NA	TGTGCCAGCAGCTCATTAGGGGGCCACTCGGACAATGAGCAGTTCTTC	CASSSLGGHSDNEQFF
TRBV20-1	TRBD2	TRBJ2-3	NA	TGCAGTGCCCCACCGGGACTAGCGGGATCCGGAACGCAGTATTTT	CSAPPGLAGSGTQYF
TRBV5-1	TRBD2	TRBJ2-1	few	TGCGCCAGCAGCCCTAGCCTAGCGGGAGGGAAGAATGAGCAGTTCTTC	CASSPSLAGGKNEQFF
TRBV7-8	TRBD1	TRBJ2-5	many	TGTGCCAGCAACAGGGGAGAGACCCAGTACTTC	CASNRGETQYF
TRBV7-8	NA	TRBJ1-2	NA	TGTGCCAGCAGCGTACAGGACTATGGCTACACCTTC	CASSVQDYGYTF
TRBV5-8	TRBD1	TRBJ2-5	NA	TGTGCCAGCTCAGGGGGCGACCAAGAGACCCAGTACTTC	CASSGGDQETQYF
TRBV19	TRBD1	TRBJ1-1	NA	TGTGCCAGTAGCAGGAGGCACGACAGGGTTGAGAACACTGAAGCTTTCTTT	CASSRRHDRVENTEAFF
TRBV24-1	TRBD2	TRBJ2-3	NA	TGTGCCACCAGTGATTACGACGGGAGGGCCATAGATACGCAGTATTTT	CATSDYDGRAIDTQYF
TRBV28	TRBD1	TRBJ2-7	many	TGTGCCAGCAGTTCGATTGGGACAGGGAATAGGGAGCAGTACTTC	CASSSIGTGNREQYF
TRBV7-8	NA	TRBJ2-7	many	TGTGCCAGCAGCTTGGTAGCGTACAGCTCCTACGAGCAGTACTTC	CASSLVAYSSYEQYF
TRBV7-2	NA	TRBJ2-5	many	TGTGCCAGCAGCTTAGAACAGTACCAAGAGACCCAGTACTTC	CASSLEQYQETQYF
TRBV6-5	NA	TRBJ1-1	many	TGTGCCAGCAGTTCAGACTCCATGAACACTGAAGCTTTCTTT	CASSSDSMNTEAFF
TRBV28	NA	TRBJ1-4	few	TGTGCCAGCAGTCTCCAGGGGTGGGAAAAACTGTTTTTT	CASSLQGWEKLFF
TRBV6-2/TRBV6-3	TRBD1	TRBJ1-4	NA	TGTGCCAGCAGTCATCGACAGGGGGCGCGCGAAAAACTGCTTTTT	CASSHRQGAREKLLF